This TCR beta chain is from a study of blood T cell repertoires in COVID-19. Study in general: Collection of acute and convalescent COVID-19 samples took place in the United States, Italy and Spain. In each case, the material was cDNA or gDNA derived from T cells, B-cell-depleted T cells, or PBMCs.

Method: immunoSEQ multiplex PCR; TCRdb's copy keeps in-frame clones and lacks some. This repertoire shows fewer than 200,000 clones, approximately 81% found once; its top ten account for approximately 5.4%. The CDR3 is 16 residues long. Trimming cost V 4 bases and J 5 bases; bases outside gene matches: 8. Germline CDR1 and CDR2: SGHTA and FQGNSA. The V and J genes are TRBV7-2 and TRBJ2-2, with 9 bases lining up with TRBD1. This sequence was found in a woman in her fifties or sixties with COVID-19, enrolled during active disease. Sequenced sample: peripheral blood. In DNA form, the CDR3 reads TGTGCCAGCAGCTCGGCACAGGGGGCAGGAACCGGGGAGCTGTTTTTT. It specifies CASSSAQGAGTGELFF.